One and the same sample provided the 5 T cell receptor beta chains below, sequenced in a study of human T cells and chemical hapten exposure (dated by TCRdb to about 2021). Read against the paper, the sample's time point label means: pre-sensitization, week 0. The label giving this sample's treatment or condition can be read as: therapeutic diphenylcyclopropenone sensitization with weekly scalp DPC. Libraries were prepared through RACE. TCRdb lists the instrument as NextSeq 500. TCRdb redid the processing of the public reads, applying fastp at Q25 and MiXCR, and retained in-frame beta chains. One record per CDR3 amino acid sequence lists the most common genes and DNA. The sample includes approximately 320,000 distinct CDR3 sequences, with about 5.4% observed a single time. Less than 9% of the sample rests with the top ten. Sequencing was performed on whole blood, taken in connection with sensitization to the hapten diphenylcyclopropenone (DPC). Every receptor here comes from a woman aged 18-29 years with alopecia areata. Some clones in this sample may be carry-over from other donors' samples.

This clonotype was seen a handful of times. The V gene is TRBV12-3 or TRBV12-4, the J gene TRBJ2-7, with D hard to call. The CDR3 contains 13 residues. V was shortened by 6 bases and J by 2 bases, with 11 bases between the two germline ends. The CDR3 region is CASSIRQPYEQYF. In nucleotides, the CDR3 is TGTGCCAGCAGCATCCGGCAGCCCTACGAGCAGTACTTC.

This clonotype occurred a few times. This sequence joins TRBV7-9 and TRBJ2-4; D is unclear. Germline V gene data show CDR1 as SEHNR and CDR2 as FQNEAQ (reference sequence). The CDR3 totals 12 residues. Trimming cost V 0 bases and J 7 bases, with 4 bases left between them. DNA for the CDR3: TGTGCCAGCAGCTTAGCCCAGAACATTCAGTACTTC. Translating it yields CASSLAQNIQYF. The complete variable domain, with remaining parts taken from reference TRBV7-9 and TRBJ2-4, reads DTGVSQNPRHKITKRGQNVTFRCDPISEHNRLYWYRQTLGQGPEFLTYFQNEAQLEKSRLLSDRFSAERPKGSFSTLEIQRTEQGDSAMYLCASSLAQNIQYFGAGTRLSVL.

This chain joins TRBV12-3 or TRBV12-4 and TRBJ2-5, with D hard to call. The CDR3 has 12 amino acids. V was shortened by 5 bases and J by 5 bases, with 9 bases between the two germline ends. The CDR3 region has the DNA TGTGCCAGCAGTCGATACGGGGAGACCCAGTACTTC. It yields the protein CASSRYGETQYF.

Only a few counts were recorded for this clonotype. This sequence joins TRBV7-2 and TRBJ1-5, with D maybe TRBD1 (6 bases). This CDR3 has 15 amino acids. Trimming removed 5 bases from V and 1 base from J, with 12 bases in between. CDR1 is SGHTA and CDR2 is FQGNSA in the germline V gene. The CDR3 loop is CASSPQGISNQPQHF. CDR3 sequence (DNA): TGTGCCAGCAGCCCCCAGGGGATAAGCAATCAGCCCCAGCATTTT.

This clonotype was observed many times. The V call is TRBV28, the J call TRBJ1-2, with D unclear. Germline V lookup: CDR1 MDHEN, CDR2 SYDVKM. The CDR3 covers 12 residues. Trimming stripped 5 bases from V and 4 bases from J, with 8 bases between. The CDR3 region has the DNA TGTGCCAGCAGTAAGGACTTCTATGGCTACACCTTC. This translates into CASSKDFYGYTF.